Listed below are T cell receptor beta chains from one sample, sequenced in a study of technical replicates of blood from several donors. The data were produced by immunoSEQ multiplex PCR, yet TCRdb's version contains in-frame clones alone and is incomplete. This sample has nearly 70,000 clones, with approximately 93% found just once. Sequences were obtained from PBMCs. The receptors shown here come from a human donor in good health. Some clones in this sample may be carry-over from other donors' samples. Both conserved end residues are trimmed from each CDR3.

length,J,V,CDR3
11,TRBJ2-7,TRBV6-1,ASSLDGAYEQY
12,TRBJ2-3,TRBV18,ASSPQGAGGTQY
11,TRBJ1-4,TRBV7-2,ASSPQQNEKLF
12,TRBJ2-5,TRBV30,AWSVGLVSETQY
14,TRBJ1-2,TRBV2,ASSEANQGRGYGYT
13,TRBJ2-5,TRBV7-9,ASSLAGGTQETQY
12,TRBJ2-3,TRBV7-2,ASSSPTTPDTQY
11,TRBJ2-1,TRBV6-5,ASTKTSSNEQF
13,TRBJ2-1,TRBV19,ASSIAQASRNEQF
13,TRBJ2-7,TRBV6-5,ASSLAGGQAYEQY
10,TRBJ1-2,TRBV29-1,SVEDSGVRYT
14,TRBJ1-2,TRBV4-3,ASSQGLGGQNYGYT
13,TRBJ2-1,TRBV6-5,ASSFEVSSYNEQF
10,TRBJ2-5,TRBV5-1,ASSLQGETQY
17,TRBJ2-6,TRBV27,ASSLEGAKGAFGANVLT
16,TRBJ1-2,TRBV6-1,ASSDHAGQGVESAGYT
12,TRBJ2-3,TRBV5-6,ASSLGLDTDTQY
15,TRBJ2-3,TRBV28,ASSLYPPRQTADTQY
15,TRBJ2-5,TRBV27,ASRFRLAGEVGETQY
14,TRBJ2-3,TRBV6-4,ASRKTGLGRTDTQY
13,TRBJ2-1,TRBV6-5,ASSYTSGTYNEQF
13,TRBJ2-7,TRBV2,ASSEYLLSSYEQY
12,TRBJ1-6,TRBV18,ASSPPGGNSPLH
9,TRBJ1-3,TRBV6-5,ASTLGNTIY
13,TRBJ1-1,TRBV5-1,ASSNGQGLNTEAF
15,TRBJ1-2,TRBV28,ASTSPGQGAFYYGYT
14,TRBJ1-2,TRBV4-1,ASSQGGRGGGYGYT
10,TRBJ2-7,TRBV4-3,ASIRRSYEQY
16,TRBJ2-1,TRBV4-3,ASSTRTDGGLVTNEQF
12,TRBJ2-5,TRBV2,ASSTRALQETQY
11,TRBJ2-3,TRBV29-1,SVIDRSTDTQY
14,TRBJ2-7,TRBV5-4,ASSATSGSNSYEQY
12,TRBJ2-5,TRBV6-1,ASSETGLRETQY
11,TRBJ2-7,TRBV7-2,ASSLGLASEQY
13,TRBJ1-1,TRBV13,ASSPEGTGYTEAF
11,TRBJ2-7,TRBV5-1,ASSGELVSEQY
13,TRBJ1-2,TRBV5-4,ASSLGQGTYYGYT
12,TRBJ2-1,TRBV5-1,ASSSTGGYNEQF
11,TRBJ1-1,TRBV4-1,ASSPRQDTEAF
14,TRBJ2-1,TRBV21-1,ASSKRWSSGNNEQF
11,TRBJ1-5,TRBV6-5,ASRYESNQPQH
14,TRBJ2-2,TRBV9,ASSPHFRGVTGELF
16,TRBJ2-1,TRBV7-2,ASSPPGLAGGAYNEQF
12,TRBJ1-1,TRBV18,ASSLDTRAPEAF
15,TRBJ2-7,TRBV4-2,ASSQDWVVDRGYEQY
15,TRBJ2-5,TRBV5-1,ASSPGTGLLKQETQY
13,TRBJ1-4,TRBV5-6,ASSLQGAANEKLF
13,TRBJ2-2,TRBV5-1,ASSWAGANTGELF
11,TRBJ1-2,TRBV27,ASSLSAEYGYT
18,TRBJ1-2,TRBV7-6,ASSLGLMVFNRDMDYGYT
14,TRBJ2-7,TRBV6-5,ASSYTTGTVPTEQY
12,TRBJ2-7,TRBV4-1,ASSQLLGPYEQY
11,TRBJ2-1,TRBV6-5,ASSYSEYNEQF